What follows are 11 T cell receptor beta chains derived from one specimen sequenced in a study of CD8+CD57+ T cells in acquired aplastic anemia. It was genomic DNA that served as the template for profiling TCR beta VDJ and CDR3. TCRdb processed the reads anew with MiXCR; each CDR3 protein has one entry. The sample shows hundreds of thousands of distinct CDR3 sequences, around 72% of them seen only once. Sample: sorted CD4+, CD8+, or CD8+CD57+ T cells (not recorded which) from PBMCs. The receptor source for this set is a human donor in good health, serving as a control.

CDR3 in DNA: TGTGCCAGCAGCTTACGTGGAGGTAGCAATGAGCAGTTCTTC. Translation: CASSLRGGSNEQFF. The rearrangement joins TRBV13 to TRBJ2-1; D is possibly TRBD2 (5 bases). Looked up from germline, CDR1 is PRHDT and CDR2 is FYEKMQ (reference sequence). The V end was cut by 2 bases, the J end by 6 bases, with 11 bases between. This CDR3 spans 14 amino acids.

The chain recombines TRBV19 with TRBJ2-5, with a weak D call TRBD2 (7 bases). The V gene's germline CDR1 is LNHDA and CDR2 SQIVND (reference sequence). The CDR3 extends over 14 amino acids. Between the trimmed V and J ends, which lost 6 bases and 4 bases, there was a span of 15 bases. The CDR3 sequence is CASRAGAGGETQYF. The CDR3 DNA reads as TGTGCCAGTAGGGCGGGGGCAGGAGGAGAGACCCAGTACTTC.

This clonotype was seen many times. The chain joins TRBV9 to TRBJ2-1; no clear D. The V and J ends lost 0 bases and 5 bases respectively, with 6 bases between them. Germline V CDR1 and CDR2: SGDLS, YYNGEE. The CDR3 has 13 amino acids. CDR3 nucleotide sequence: TGTGCCAGCAGCGTAGCACAGAACAATGAGCAGTTCTTC. It is translated as CASSVAQNNEQFF.

This chain uses TRBV5-1 with TRBJ2-1; 11 bases map to TRBD2. CDR1 SGHRS and CDR2 YFSETQ come from the germline V gene. V lost 1 base and J lost 6; bases outside the gene matches: 6. This CDR3 comprises 16 residues. CDR3: CASSLSFGTSGNEQFF. For the CDR3, the DNA is TGCGCCAGCAGCTTGTCATTCGGGACTAGCGGCAATGAGCAGTTCTTC. The variable domain in full, with the rest retrieved from reference TRBV5-1 and TRBJ2-1, is KAGVTQTPRYLIKTRGQQVTLSCSPISGHRSVSWYQQTPGQGLQFLFEYFSETQRNKGNFPGRFSGRQFSNSRSEMNVSTLELGDSALYLCASSLSFGTSGNEQFFGPGTRLTVL.

This clonotype has ten or more counts. The gene calls are TRBV20-1 and TRBJ2-7; D may be TRBD2 (7 bases). The CDR3 extends over 12 amino acids. The germline gives CDR1 DFQATT, CDR2 SNEGSKA (reference sequence). The V gene lost 7 bases and the J gene lost 5 bases, with 15 bases spanning the gap. In DNA, the CDR3 is TGCAGTGTTGGGCGGGGGCTCGACGAGCAGTACTTC. This gives the protein CSVGRGLDEQYF.

The genes are TRBV6-6 and TRBJ2-5; D is unclear. The CDR3 loop spans 14 amino acids. Germline lookup yields CDR1 MNHNY and CDR2 SVGAGI (reference sequence). V dropped 7 bases and J dropped 5 bases, with 17 bases sitting between them. The DNA for the CDR3 is TGTGCCAGCACTGCGAGGATGGGGTTGGAGACCCAGTACTTC. Its translation is CASTARMGLETQYF.

In its sample, this clonotype was seen a few times. Given a much more abundant clone one base away, this may be a read error. This likely comes from a read error, as the CDR3 has no conserved phenylalanine or tryptophan at its end. The rearrangement uses TRBV7-2 and TRBJ2-1, with 12 bases matching TRBD2. V trimming: 5 bases; J trimming: 0 bases; junction bases outside the gene matches: 8. The CDR3 has 18 residues. Looked up from germline, CDR1 is SGHTA and CDR2 is FQGNSA. The CDR3 region is CASSPTSGGSSSYNEQFS. The CDR3 bases are TGTGCCAGCAGCCCGACTAGCGGGGGTTCCAGCTCCTACAATGAGCAGTTCTCC.

Of note for this clonotype: A much larger clone lies a single base off, so this may be a read error. V is TRBV6-5 and J is TRBJ1-1; D perhaps matches TRBD1 (5 bases). Trimming cost V 8 bases and J 3 bases, with 13 bases left between them. The CDR3 consists of 13 residues. Germline-derived CDR1 and CDR2 are MNHEY and SVGAGI. CDR3 amino acids: CASSRGGDTEAFF. In DNA, the CDR3 is TGTGCCAGCTCCCGGGGAGGGGACACTGAAGCTTTCTTT.

The rearrangement uses TRBV7-9 and TRBJ2-6; the D gene could be TRBD1 or TRBD2 (5 bases each). The ends were cut back, 4 bases at V and 19 bases at J, with 26 bases in the middle. The CDR3 length is 15 residues. Germline CDR1 SEHNR, CDR2 FQNEAQ (reference sequence). The CDR3 is CASSWGCYGYTVGTF. Here the CDR3 DNA reads TGTGCCAGCAGCTGGGGGTGCTATGGCTACACCGTCGGTACTTTC. The full variable domain, its missing parts supplied by reference TRBV7-9 and TRBJ2-6, is DTGVSQNPRHKITKRGQNVTFRCDPISEHNRLYWYRQTLGQGPEFLTYFQNEAQLEKSRLLSDRFSAERPKGSFSTLEIQRTEQGDSAMYLCASSWGCYGYTVGTFGAGSRLTVL.

The chain couples TRBV6-5 to TRBJ2-1, with D possibly being TRBD1 or TRBD2 (7 bases each). Germline CDR1 is MNHEY and CDR2 is SVGAGI. The ends were cut back, 5 bases at V and 8 bases at J, with 13 bases in the middle. CDR3 length: 13 amino acids. CDR3 loop: CASSVTGRDEQFF. In DNA, the CDR3 is TGTGCCAGCAGTGTGACAGGGAGGGATGAGCAGTTCTTC.

This clonotype was found many times. The chain combines TRBV19 with TRBJ1-5, with D unclear. The CDR3 is 13 residues long. Trimming took off 1 base at V and 7 bases at J, with 8 bases between the two ends. Germline CDR1 reads LNHDA; CDR2 reads SQIVND (reference sequence). For the CDR3, the DNA is TGTGCCAGTAGTATAGGACGTGAACAGCCCCAGCATTTT. This gives the protein CASSIGREQPQHF.